Listed below are T cell receptor beta chains from one sample, sequenced in a study of cytomegalovirus exposure and HLA in healthy donors. Some clones are missing from TCRdb's copy, which holds only in-frame ones; the method was immunoSEQ multiplex PCR. This sample's table reports over 45,000 clones. The sample was PBMCs. Receptor source: a woman aged 18-29 years in good health and CMV-seronegative. Both conserved end residues are part of each CDR3. Each record gives: V gene, J gene, D gene, CDR3 DNA, CDR3 protein. The D gene is left open where the match is weak.

>TRBV5-6|TRBJ1-2|-
TGTGCCAGCAGCTTGCAGGGGTATGGCTACACCTTC
CASSLQGYGYTF
>TRBV5-4|TRBJ1-1|-
TGTGCCAGCAGCTTGGCCGACACTGAAGCTTTCTTT
CASSLADTEAFF
>TRBV15|TRBJ2-7|-
TGTGCCACCAGCCATGGAGTCTACGAGCAGTACTTC
CATSHGVYEQYF
>TRBV30|TRBJ2-7|-
TGTGCCTGGAGTGTACAGGTCGGCGAGCAGTACTTC
CAWSVQVGEQYF
>TRBV5-6|TRBJ2-1|-
TGTGCCAGCAGCTTGGTTGGCGGGGACGGAAATGAGCAGTTCTTC
CASSLVGGDGNEQFF
>TRBV15|TRBJ1-2|-
TGTGCCACGGCAAATCAGGATTTTTTCTACACCTTC
CATANQDFFYTF
>TRBV2|TRBJ2-7|-
TGTGCCAGCAGTCCCAGACAGCAGCAGTACTTC
CASSPRQQQYF
>TRBV5-1|TRBJ2-1|TRBD2
TGCGCCAGCAGCTTCCGCGGGGGGTTCCATGAGCAGTTCTTC
CASSFRGGFHEQFF
>TRBV27|TRBJ2-7|TRBD2
TGTGCCAGTCAACCGGGACTAGTGCGTCAGGAGCAGTACTTC
CASQPGLVRQEQYF
>TRBV19|TRBJ1-1|-
TGTGCCAGTAAAGACTACGCTGAAGCTTTCTTT
CASKDYAEAFF
>TRBV7-2|TRBJ2-5|-
TGTGCCAGCAGCTTAGGGGGCAGGGAAGAGACCCAGTACTTC
CASSLGGREETQYF
>TRBV11-2|TRBJ2-7|-
TGTGCCAGCAGCTTTGGATCAGGGGACTACGAGCAGTACTTC
CASSFGSGDYEQYF
>TRBV5-1|TRBJ1-6|TRBD1
TGCGCCAGCAGCTTGGTGCCCGACAGGGGGAATTCACCCCTCCACTTT
CASSLVPDRGNSPLHF
>TRBV19|TRBJ2-7|-
TGTGCCAGTAGTCGGGCAGGGCCTAAGTCCTACGAGCAGTACTTC
CASSRAGPKSYEQYF
>TRBV5-1|TRBJ2-1|TRBD2
TGCGCCAGCAGCTCCCTAGCGGGGGTCACCTTTACCTACAATGAGCAGTTCTTC
CASSSLAGVTFTYNEQFF
>TRBV6-5|TRBJ2-7|-
TGTGCCAGCAGTTTGGGGGGTTTGGGCTCCTACGAGCAGTACTTC
CASSLGGLGSYEQYF
>TRBV4-1|TRBJ1-2|TRBD1
TGCGCCAGCAGCCACAGGACAGGGGGTGTCTATGGCTACACCTTC
CASSHRTGGVYGYTF
>TRBV29-1|TRBJ1-1|-
TGCAGCGTTGACGGCAGGGTGGGGTTTAGCACTGAAGCTTTCTTT
CSVDGRVGFSTEAFF
>TRBV11-3|TRBJ1-2|TRBD1
TGTGCCAGCAGCTCTACGGGGACAGGGCACGGCTACACCTTC
CASSSTGTGHGYTF
>TRBV28|TRBJ2-2|TRBD2
TGTGCCAGCATAGGTACTAGCGGATACGGGGAGCTGTTTTTT
CASIGTSGYGELFF
>TRBV6-5|TRBJ1-1|-
TGTGCCAGCAGTTACCATGCCAGGAACACTGAAGCTTTCTTT
CASSYHARNTEAFF
>TRBV6-5|TRBJ2-3|-
TGTGCCAGCAGCGAGACAGAGAGGATGGATACGCAGTATTTT
CASSETERMDTQYF
>TRBV27|TRBJ2-2|-
TGTGCCAGCAGTTGGCGGGGAGTTACCGGGGAGCTGTTTTTT
CASSWRGVTGELFF
>TRBV2|TRBJ1-1|-
TGTGCCAGCAGTGAACGGGAGAACACTGAAGCTTTCTTT
CASSERENTEAFF
>TRBV5-1|TRBJ2-3|-
TGCGCCAGCAGCTTGGGGCACACCGTCGGCACAGATACGCAGTATTTT
CASSLGHTVGTDTQYF
>TRBV5-4|TRBJ1-6|TRBD1
TGTGCCAGCAGCAAGGACACAGGGGTCAGGTTAGCTTCACCCCTCCACTTT
CASSKDTGVRLASPLHF
>TRBV6-1|TRBJ1-1|TRBD1
TGTGCCAGCAGTGAAAAGGGGGCGTCCCCTGAAGCTTTCTTT
CASSEKGASPEAFF
>TRBV4-2|TRBJ2-2|TRBD2
TGTGCCAGCAGCCAAGGGGGGGGAACTACGAACACCGGGGAGCTGTTTTTT
CASSQGGGTTNTGELFF
>TRBV18|TRBJ2-3|-
TGTGCCAGCTCACCAGTCCTTCCCCAGCGCGCGGATACGCAGTATTTT
CASSPVLPQRADTQYF
>TRBV6-5|TRBJ2-7|TRBD2
TGTGCCAGCAGCCCCAGCGGGAGGGAATACGAGCAGTACTTC
CASSPSGREYEQYF
>TRBV11-2|TRBJ1-4|-
TGTGCCAGCAGCTTTTTGCCCGCGGAAGAAAAACTGTTTTTT
CASSFLPAEEKLFF
>TRBV29-1|TRBJ2-3|TRBD2
TGCAGCGTTGAAGATCAAGATAGCGGGAGGGCGGGCACAGATACGCAGTATTTT
CSVEDQDSGRAGTDTQYF
>TRBV6-5|TRBJ2-7|-
TGTGCCAGCAGTTCGCCAGGACGGGATGTGGCTCACGAGCAGTACTTC
CASSSPGRDVAHEQYF
>TRBV9|TRBJ2-1|-
TGTGCCAGCAGCGTTCTGCGCGGGTCGGATGAGCAGTTCTTC
CASSVLRGSDEQFF
>TRBV5-6|TRBJ1-4|-
TGTGCCAGCAGCTTGCCTTTCGGAGGTGGACCAACTAATGAAAAACTGTTTTTT
CASSLPFGGGPTNEKLFF
>TRBV6-5|TRBJ2-2|-
TGTGCCAGCAGCCCGACAGAGAACACCGGGGAGCTGTTTTTT
CASSPTENTGELFF
>TRBV19|TRBJ2-5|-
TGTGCCAGTAGTATCAGACAAGAGACCCAGTACTTC
CASSIRQETQYF
>TRBV28|TRBJ1-1|-
TGTGCCAGCAGTTTATACAAGCGGGAAAAAGCTTTCTTT
CASSLYKREKAFF
>TRBV6-5|TRBJ2-7|TRBD2
TGTGCCACTACGACTAGCGGGGGTCCCTACGAGCAGTACTTC
CATTTSGGPYEQYF
>TRBV6-1|TRBJ1-2|-
TGTGCCAGCAGTGAACAAGGGGGCTATGGCTACACCTTC
CASSEQGGYGYTF
>TRBV5-1|TRBJ1-1|TRBD1
TGCGCCAGCAGCCGGGGACAGGGGAACACTGAAGCTTTCTTT
CASSRGQGNTEAFF
>TRBV5-1|TRBJ2-5|-
TGCGCCAGCAGGGATAGCGGAGCCGAAGAGACCCAGTACTTC
CASRDSGAEETQYF
>TRBV4-2|TRBJ2-2|-
TGTGCCAGCAGCTGTAGGCTCGGGGGTCCGGCGAACACCGGGGAGCTGTTTTTT
CASSCRLGGPANTGELFF
>TRBV29-1|TRBJ2-1|-
TGCAGCGCGCTCAGGGATTCCTACAATGAGCAGTTCTTC
CSALRDSYNEQFF
>TRBV30|TRBJ1-5|-
TGTGCCTGGCCAGGACAGCCCCAGCATTTT
CAWPGQPQHF
>TRBV7-2|TRBJ1-1|TRBD1
TGTGCCAGCAGCTTATCGCGACACCGGGACAGGGCTCTCGGCACTGAAGCTTTCTTT
CASSLSRHRDRALGTEAFF
>TRBV4-1|TRBJ2-7|-
TGCGCCAGCAGCCAGATCAAGGGCGGGCGCTACGAGCAGTACTTC
CASSQIKGGRYEQYF
>TRBV4-2|TRBJ1-1|-
TGTGCCAGCAGCCAAGATCCCGAGACACTCACTGAAGCTTTCTTT
CASSQDPETLTEAFF
>TRBV28|TRBJ1-2|TRBD1
TGTGCCAGCAATTTGGGGTCCGAGGGGGCGAATGGCTACACCTTC
CASNLGSEGANGYTF
>TRBV9|TRBJ2-1|TRBD2
TGTGCCAGCAGCGTTCCGGGTAGCGGGGGTTACAATGAGCAGTTCTTC
CASSVPGSGGYNEQFF
>TRBV7-9|TRBJ2-1|TRBD2
TGTGCCAGCAGCTTAGCAGGGAGGGAAGGTATGTCCTACAATGAGCAGTTCTTC
CASSLAGREGMSYNEQFF
>TRBV7-3|TRBJ2-3|-
TGTGCCAGCAGCTTAGGATTGACTAGCACAGATACGCAGTATTTT
CASSLGLTSTDTQYF